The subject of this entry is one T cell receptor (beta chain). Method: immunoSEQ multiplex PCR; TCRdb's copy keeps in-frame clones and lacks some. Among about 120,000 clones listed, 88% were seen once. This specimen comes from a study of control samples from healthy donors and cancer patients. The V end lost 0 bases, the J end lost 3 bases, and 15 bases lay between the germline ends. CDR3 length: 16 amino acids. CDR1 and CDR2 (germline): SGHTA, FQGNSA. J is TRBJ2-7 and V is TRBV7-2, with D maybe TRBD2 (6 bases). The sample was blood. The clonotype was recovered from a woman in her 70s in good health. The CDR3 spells CASSLAGGTGNYEQYF. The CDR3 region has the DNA TGTGCCAGCAGCTTAGCGGGGGGAACCGGGAACTACGAGCAGTACTTC.